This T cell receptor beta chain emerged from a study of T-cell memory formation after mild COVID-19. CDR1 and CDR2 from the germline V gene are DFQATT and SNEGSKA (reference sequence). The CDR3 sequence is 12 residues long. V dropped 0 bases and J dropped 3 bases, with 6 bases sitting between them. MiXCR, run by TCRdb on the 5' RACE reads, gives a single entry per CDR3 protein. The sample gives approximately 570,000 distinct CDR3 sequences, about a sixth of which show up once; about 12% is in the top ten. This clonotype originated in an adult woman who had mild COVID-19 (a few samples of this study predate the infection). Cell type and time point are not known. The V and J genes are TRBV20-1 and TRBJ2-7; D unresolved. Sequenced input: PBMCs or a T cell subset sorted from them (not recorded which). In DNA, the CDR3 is TGCAGTGCTAGAGATCTTGGCTACGAGCAGTACTTC. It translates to CSARDLGYEQYF.